This T cell receptor (beta chain) stems from a study of OX40 agonist ivuxolimab in advanced cancers. Overall study context: Participants could have had prior anti-PD-1, anti-PD-L1 or anti-CTLA-4 therapy, and more than 35% had some.

Broader study findings: Part of the nonresponder group also had normalized T-cell clonal expansion that was low.

Concerning this clone: The antigen remains undetermined.

Assay used: immunoSEQ multiplex PCR; TCRdb lists only in-frame clones, some missing. The sample yields under 55,000 clones, roughly four fifths seen once. The V gene's germline CDR1 is GTSNPN and CDR2 SVGIG (reference sequence). The CDR3 runs to 14 residues. The junction had 11 bases not matched to a gene; V was cut back by 8 bases and J by 7 bases. This clonotype was obtained from an adult with an advanced solid tumor such as melanoma, head and neck, liver or kidney cancer. The starting material was CD4+ or CD8+ T cells sorted from blood, obtained in a trial of the OX40 agonist ivuxolimab. The chain uses TRBV30 and TRBJ1-6; the match to TRBD1 covers 7 bases. The CDR3 nucleotides are TGTGCCATCACAGGGGCCCCGGTAAATTCACCCCTCCACTTT. It yields the protein CAITGAPVNSPLHF. The whole variable domain, filled in from reference TRBV30 and TRBJ1-6, reads SQTIHQWPATLVQPVGSPLSLECTVEGTSNPNLYWYRQAAGRGLQLLFYSVGIGQISSEVPQNLSASRPQDRQFILSSKKLLLSDSGFYLCAITGAPVNSPLHFGNGTRLTVT.